These 32 T cell receptor beta chains came from one sample sequenced in a study of blood T cell repertoires in COVID-19. Profiling relied on immunoSEQ multiplex PCR, and the TCRdb table lists in-frame clones only, not all of them. The data show around 250,000 clones, nearly 90% seen once. The sequenced sample was peripheral blood. These TCRs come from a woman aged 55-70 years with COVID-19, enrolled during active disease.

This rearrangement joins TRBV7-2 to TRBJ2-7; D is perhaps TRBD2 (5 bases). Trimming took 5 bases from V and 0 from J, leaving 14 bases between them. This CDR3 is 15 amino acids long. Germline CDR1 SGHTA, CDR2 FQGNSA. CDR3 in amino acids: CASSQDWWSSYEQYF. CDR3 nucleotide sequence: TGTGCCAGCAGCCAGGACTGGTGGAGCTCCTACGAGCAGTACTTC.

The J gene is TRBJ1-2, the V gene TRBV18; TRBD1 is a possible D gene (6 bases). Per germline, CDR1 KGHSH and CDR2 LQKENI. The CDR3 has 15 residues. Trimming removed 3 bases from V and 0 bases from J, with 11 bases in between. The CDR3 is CASSPGQLPNYGYTF. In DNA form, the CDR3 reads TGTGCCAGCTCACCCGGACAGCTACCTAACTATGGCTACACCTTC.

The rearrangement joins TRBV5-6 to TRBJ2-7; 10 nucleotides line up with TRBD1. Germline CDR1 and CDR2: SGHDT and YYEEEE. V was clipped by 4 bases and J by 3 bases; unmatched bases: 7. This CDR3 has 15 amino acids. This chain's CDR3 is CASSSLGTGDYEQYF. The DNA of the CDR3 is TGTGCCAGCAGCAGCCTCGGGACAGGGGACTACGAGCAGTACTTC.

J is TRBJ2-3 and V is TRBV2; 11 bases line up with TRBD2. The ends lost 6 bases at V and 4 bases at J; junction bases unmatched: 3. From germline, CDR1 is SNHLY and CDR2 FYNNEI. The CDR3 contains 14 residues. As DNA, the CDR3 is TGTGCCAGCAGAACTAGCGGGGGATCAGATACGCAGTATTTT. Translation gives CASRTSGGSDTQYF.

The CDR3, as DNA: TGTGCCAGCAGTTACCTCGACAGGGGGCTGTGGGCTGGTCAGCCCCAGCATTTT. This encodes CASSYLDRGLWAGQPQHF. The chain is built from TRBV6-2 or TRBV6-3 and TRBJ1-5, with 10 bases identical to TRBD1. The J segment lost 6 bases and the V segment lost 2 bases, leaving 13 bases of the junction unmatched. Germline-derived CDR1 and CDR2 are MNHEY and SVGEGT. The CDR3 length is 18 residues.

The chain links TRBV7-2 to TRBJ2-7; 7 nucleotides align to TRBD1. V shed 4 bases, J shed 2 bases, and the junction held 5 bases outside the gene matches. CDR1 and CDR2 (germline): SGHTA, FQGNSA. The CDR3 covers 14 residues. This CDR3 is CASSSYRGTYEQYF. The DNA for the CDR3 is TGTGCCAGCAGCTCATACAGGGGAACCTACGAGCAGTACTTC.

V and J are TRBV10-3 and TRBJ2-5; 12 bases are a match to TRBD2. The CDR3 spans 18 residues. V dropped 4 bases and J dropped 2; count of bases not matched to a gene: 11. The germline CDR1 and CDR2 sequences are ENHRY and SYGVKD. CDR3: CAISAWASGGAEQETQYF. The CDR3 DNA sequence: TGTGCCATCAGTGCGTGGGCTAGCGGGGGGGCCGAGCAAGAGACCCAGTACTTC.

The gene calls are TRBV7-2 and TRBJ2-3; maybe TRBD1 (6 bases). Germline V gene sequence: CDR1 SGHTA, CDR2 FQGNSA. Trimming cost V 1 base and J 1 base, with 12 bases left between them. CDR3 length: 16 amino acids. The CDR3 coding sequence is TGTGCCAGCAGCTTAGTGGGGGCCCTAGGCACAGATACGCAGTATTTT. Translated, it gives CASSLVGALGTDTQYF.

This chain uses TRBV4-3 with TRBJ1-2; D not certain. Per germline, CDR1 LGHNA and CDR2 YSLEER. Trimming stripped 1 base from V and 6 bases from J, with 24 bases between. CDR3 length: 18 amino acids. The DNA of the CDR3 is TGCGCCAGCAGCCAAGGGGAAGGAGGGTTGTCTGCCGCCCATGGCTACACCTTC. This codes for CASSQGEGGLSAAHGYTF.

The chain employs TRBV10-3 and TRBJ1-4; tentatively, D is TRBD1 (5 bases). Deletions cut 8 bases from V and 3 bases from J, with 13 bases between. CDR3 length equals 14 residues. The germline V gene encodes CDR1 ENHRY and CDR2 SYGVKD. The CDR3 sequence: CAISKGNSNEKLFF. CDR3 sequence (DNA): TGTGCCATCTCTAAGGGGAACTCTAATGAAAAACTGTTTTTT.

The chain is built from TRBV5-6 and TRBJ1-1; perhaps TRBD1 as D (5 bases). The V end was cut by 4 bases, the J end by 0 bases, with 10 bases between. The germline V gene encodes CDR1 SGHDT and CDR2 YYEEEE. CDR3 size: 14 residues. Here the CDR3 reads CASSLTDMNTEAFF. The CDR3 DNA reads TGTGCCAGCAGCCTGACAGATATGAACACTGAAGCTTTCTTT.

The chain recombines TRBV2 with TRBJ2-3, with 8 nucleotides matching TRBD2. Germline V gene lookup returns CDR1 SNHLY and CDR2 FYNNEI. V shed 8 bases, J shed 0 bases, and the junction held 4 bases outside the gene matches. The CDR3 length is 14 residues. The CDR3 DNA reads TGTGCCAGCCGAAAGCGGGGGAGCACAGATACGCAGTATTTT. It translates to CASRKRGSTDTQYF.

Only a few counts were recorded for this clone. V and J are TRBV10-3 and TRBJ1-4; 7 positions match TRBD1. This CDR3 is built from 14 residues. With V trimmed by 0 bases and J by 7 bases, 2 bases remained unmatched. Looked up from germline, CDR1 is ENHRY and CDR2 is SYGVKD. The CDR3 sequence: CAISESGGGEKLFF. CDR3 DNA: TGTGCCATCAGTGAGTCAGGGGGCGGTGAAAAACTGTTTTTT.

V is TRBV6-5 and J is TRBJ2-2, with TRBD2 matching 7 bases. In germline, CDR1 is MNHEY, CDR2 SVGAGI. This CDR3 spans 15 amino acids. V dropped 7 bases and J dropped 4; count of bases not matched to a gene: 9. The CDR3 nucleotides are TGTGCCAGCACCCCCCTAGCGGCGGGCACCGGGGAGCTGTTTTTT. It translates to CASTPLAAGTGELFF.

The chain uses TRBV12-3 or TRBV12-4 and TRBJ1-5; no definite D call. V dropped 2 bases and J dropped 4 bases, with 6 bases sitting between them. The CDR3 runs to 13 residues. CDR3: CASSLQDNQPQHF. In nucleotides, the CDR3 is TGTGCCAGCAGTTTACAGGATAATCAGCCCCAGCATTTT.

The CDR3 sequence: CASSNNRGGAGEKLFF. CDR3 DNA sequence: TGTGCCAGTAGCAACAATCGAGGGGGGGCCGGTGAAAAACTGTTTTTT. The chain combines TRBV19 with TRBJ1-4; D possibly corresponds to TRBD1 (6 bases). The V end lost 6 bases, the J end lost 7 bases, and 21 bases lay between the germline ends. CDR3 length: 16 residues. CDR1 LNHDA and CDR2 SQIVND come from the germline V gene (reference sequence).

The chain combines TRBV19 with TRBJ1-5, with 7 nucleotides matching TRBD1. V dropped 8 bases and J dropped 5; count of bases not matched to a gene: 3. CDR1 is LNHDA, CDR2 SQIVND, per germline (reference sequence). The CDR3 extends over 12 amino acids. The CDR3 region has the DNA TGTGCCAGTGGACAGGCCTATCAGCCCCAGCATTTT. This encodes CASGQAYQPQHF.

This clone was seen a handful of times. The chain couples TRBV4-3 to TRBJ1-5, with unresolved D. Germline-derived CDR1 and CDR2 are LGHNA and YSLEER. V lost 0 bases and J lost 0, with 12 bases in between. There are 17 residues in the CDR3. The CDR3: CASSQDEEEDSNQPQHF. DNA of the CDR3: TGCGCCAGCAGCCAAGACGAAGAGGAGGATAGCAATCAGCCCCAGCATTTT.

The V call is TRBV6-5, the J call TRBJ1-5, with D perhaps matching TRBD1 (5 bases). V dropped 6 bases and J dropped 0 bases, with 9 bases sitting between them. CDR1 is MNHEY, CDR2 SVGAGI, per germline. The CDR3 has 14 amino acids. DNA of the CDR3: TGTGCCAGCAGGGGGCGTATTAGCAATCAGCCCCAGCATTTT. Translation gives CASRGRISNQPQHF.

The V call is TRBV5-4, the J call TRBJ2-3, with TRBD2 identical over 8 bases. Looked up from germline, CDR1 is SGHNT and CDR2 is YYREEE (reference sequence). Trimming at V came to 0 bases and at J to 3 bases, leaving 6 bases not matched to a gene. The CDR3 is 16 amino acids. CDR3 amino acids: CASSLAYGGGTDTQYF. For the CDR3, the DNA is TGTGCCAGCAGCTTGGCTTACGGGGGGGGTACAGATACGCAGTATTTT. Variable domain in full (rest from reference TRBV5-4 and TRBJ2-3): ETGVTQSPTHLIKTRGQQVTLRCSSQSGHNTVSWYQQALGQGPQFIFQYYREEENGRGNFPPRFSGLQFPNYSSELNVNALELDDSALYLCASSLAYGGGTDTQYFGPGTRLTVL.

The V gene is TRBV7-2, the J gene TRBJ2-3, with 7 nucleotides matching TRBD2. Germline loops: CDR1 SGHTA, CDR2 FQGNSA. The CDR3 is 16 residues long. The V gene end was trimmed by 2 bases and the J gene end by 0 bases; junction bases not matched to a gene: 5. This CDR3 is CASSLTSDPSTDTQYF. In DNA, the CDR3 is TGTGCCAGCAGCTTAACTAGCGACCCCAGCACAGATACGCAGTATTTT.

With regard to this clone: The sample carries other DNA sequences with the same CDR3. The CDR3 protein is CASSGANTGELFF. DNA for the CDR3: TGTGCCAGTAGCGGGGCGAACACCGGGGAGCTGTTTTTT. V usage is TRBV19 and J usage is TRBJ2-2, with a weak D call TRBD2 (5 bases). The germline gives CDR1 LNHDA, CDR2 SQIVND (reference sequence). V dropped 6 bases and J dropped 0 bases, with 5 bases sitting between them. The length of the CDR3 is 13 residues.

This clone was detected only once. The V gene is TRBV2, the J gene TRBJ2-3; weak D call: TRBD1 (6 bases). Trimming took 1 base from V and 3 from J, leaving 11 bases between them. The CDR3 totals 15 residues. CDR1 and CDR2 (germline): SNHLY, FYNNEI. This CDR3 is CASSEGGTGTDTQYF. The CDR3 DNA follows: TGTGCCAGCAGTGAAGGGGGAACAGGGACAGATACGCAGTATTTT.

This chain links TRBV5-1 with TRBJ2-5, with 7 nucleotides matching TRBD1. The CDR3 extends over 13 amino acids. Trimming cost V 0 bases and J 5 bases; bases outside gene matches: 1. CDR1 is SGHRS, CDR2 YFSETQ, per germline. CDR3 DNA sequence: TGCGCCAGCAGCTTGGTACAGGGGGAGACCCAGTACTTC. Its protein product is CASSLVQGETQYF.

The chain carries TRBV6-1 and TRBJ1-4; 9 bases fit TRBD1. The V gene end was trimmed by 2 bases and the J gene end by 3 bases; junction bases not matched to a gene: 10. CDR3 length: 18 amino acids. The germline gives CDR1 MNHNS, CDR2 SASEGT. CDR3 DNA: TGTGCCAGCAGTGAAAGCGGGGTCGGGACAGGGTCTAATGAAAAACTGTTTTTT. This sequence encodes CASSESGVGTGSNEKLFF.

Comment on this clone: One end of the junction is discordant with germline, which a read error may explain. Distinct nucleotide sequences in the sample also encode this CDR3. V and J are TRBV6-1 and TRBJ1-1; the match to TRBD1 covers 8 bases. The CDR3 covers 15 residues. CDR1 MNHNS and CDR2 SASEGT come from the germline V gene. CDR3 in amino acids: CASSERTGRNTEAFF. CDR3 DNA sequence: TGTGCCAGTAGTGAGAGGACAGGGCGGAACACTGAAGCTTTCTTT.

The chain has TRBV10-3 and TRBJ2-5, with no clear D. The CDR3 length is 14 residues. Trimming took off 2 bases at V and 1 base at J, with 8 bases between the two ends. Per germline, CDR1 ENHRY and CDR2 SYGVKD. CDR3 sequence (DNA): TGTGCCATCAGTGAGACACCACCCCAAGAGACCCAGTACTTC. It yields the protein CAISETPPQETQYF.

The chain is built from TRBV11-2 and TRBJ1-2; 7 bases line up with TRBD1. V trimming: 3 bases; J trimming: 5 bases; junction bases outside the gene matches: 6. Per the germline V gene, CDR1 is SGHAT and CDR2 is FQNNGV. The CDR3 contains 14 residues. CDR3 amino acids: CASSFRDRAYGYTF. The DNA of the CDR3 is TGTGCCAGCAGCTTCCGGGACAGAGCTTATGGCTACACCTTC. Full variable domain (missing parts from reference TRBV11-2 and TRBJ1-2): EAGVAQSPRYKIIEKRQSVAFWCNPISGHATLYWYQQILGQGPKLLIQFQNNGVVDDSQLPKDRFSAERLKGVDSTLKIQPAKLEDSAVYLCASSFRDRAYGYTFGSGTRLTVV.

The rearrangement joins TRBV30 to TRBJ2-2; D is perhaps TRBD1 (5 bases). Between the trimmed V and J ends, which lost 2 bases and 7 bases, there was a span of 11 bases. This CDR3 comprises 13 residues. Germline-derived CDR1 and CDR2 are GTSNPN and SVGIG (reference sequence). DNA of the CDR3: TGTGCCTGGAGTTCAAGGGGAATCGGGGAGCTGTTTTTT. Protein: CAWSSRGIGELFF.

This sequence joins TRBV29-1 and TRBJ1-4; D possibly corresponds to TRBD1 (5 bases). Germline V gene data show CDR1 as SQVTM and CDR2 as ANQGSEA. This CDR3 has 13 amino acids. Trimming removed 5 bases at V and 6 bases at J, with 13 bases between. CDR3 protein: CSVLAGNYEKLFF. CDR3 coding DNA: TGCAGCGTTCTGGCAGGGAATTATGAAAAACTGTTTTTT.

On this clone: The junction departs from germline at one end; a sequencing error may be responsible. The chain has TRBV2 and TRBJ1-4; possible D gene TRBD1, 6 bases. Germline values: CDR1 SNHLY, CDR2 FYNNEI. The CDR3 consists of 11 residues. CDR3 nucleotides: TGTGCCAGCAGTCGGGACACCGACACGGATTTT. This gives the protein CASSRDTDTDF.

This clone appeared a single time. The chain is built from TRBV7-9 and TRBJ2-3, with TRBD1 identical over 10 bases. This CDR3 is 13 amino acids long. Germline CDR1 reads SEHNR; CDR2 reads FQNEAQ (reference sequence). Losses at the gene ends were 5 bases for V and 9 bases for J; bases not matched to a gene: 5. The CDR3 sequence is CASSPPDRGTQYF. The DNA for the CDR3 is TGTGCCAGCAGCCCCCCGGACAGGGGGACGCAGTATTTT.